This T cell receptor (beta chain) was identified in a study of blood T cell repertoires in COVID-19. Per the original methods: Amplification of reference gene primers provided the estimated nucleated cell counts. Using immunoSEQ multiplex PCR, the repertoire was profiled, and TCRdb retains in-frame clones only, with some absent. Clonal size and the V and J genes are those of that table, whereas D and trimming came from the DNA. The table shows hundreds of thousands of clones, with about 87% occurring only once. In its sample, this clone was seen a few times. Germline V CDR1 and CDR2: LNHDA, SQIVND (reference sequence). V was clipped by 4 bases and J by 0 bases, with 16 bases between them. The CDR3 consists of 17 residues.

The chain is built from TRBV19 and TRBJ1-5; possibly TRBD1 for D (6 bases). The sample taken for sequencing was peripheral blood. The TCR was taken from a woman aged 18-29 years with acute or convalescent COVID-19. In DNA, the CDR3 is TGTGCCAGTAGTACAACAGGGTGGTGGGATAGCAATCAGCCCCAGCATTTT. Translating gives CASSTTGWWDSNQPQHF.